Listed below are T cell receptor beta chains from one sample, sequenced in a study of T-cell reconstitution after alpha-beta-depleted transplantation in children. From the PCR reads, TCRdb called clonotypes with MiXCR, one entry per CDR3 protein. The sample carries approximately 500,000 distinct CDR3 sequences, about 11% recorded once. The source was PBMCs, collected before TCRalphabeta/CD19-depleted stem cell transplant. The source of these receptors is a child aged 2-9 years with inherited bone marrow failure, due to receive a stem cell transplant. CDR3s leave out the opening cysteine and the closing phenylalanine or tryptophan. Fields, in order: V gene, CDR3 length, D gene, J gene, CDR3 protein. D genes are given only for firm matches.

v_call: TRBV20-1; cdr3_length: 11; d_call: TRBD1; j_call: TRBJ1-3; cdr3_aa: SARDRQGYTIY
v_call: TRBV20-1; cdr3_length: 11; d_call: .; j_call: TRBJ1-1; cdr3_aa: SALPDRNTEAF
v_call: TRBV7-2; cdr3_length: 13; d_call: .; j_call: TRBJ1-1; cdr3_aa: ASSRLGGMNTEAF
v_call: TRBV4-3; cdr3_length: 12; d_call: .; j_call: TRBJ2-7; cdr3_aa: ASSQDGGFYEQY
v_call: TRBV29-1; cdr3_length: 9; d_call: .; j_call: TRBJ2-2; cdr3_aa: SVRMGGELF
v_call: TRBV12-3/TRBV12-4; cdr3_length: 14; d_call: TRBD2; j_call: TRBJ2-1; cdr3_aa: ASSRVAGGISWEQF
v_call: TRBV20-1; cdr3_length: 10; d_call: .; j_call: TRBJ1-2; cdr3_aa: SAGDSYYGYT
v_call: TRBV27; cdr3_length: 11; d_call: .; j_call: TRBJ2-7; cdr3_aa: ASSLSRLHEQY
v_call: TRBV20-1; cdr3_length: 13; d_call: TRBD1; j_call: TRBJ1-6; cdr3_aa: SARDGNRGHSPLH
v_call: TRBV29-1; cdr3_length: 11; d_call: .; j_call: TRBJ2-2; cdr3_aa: SVIQGGTGELF
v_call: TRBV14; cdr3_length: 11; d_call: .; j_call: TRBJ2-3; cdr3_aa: ASSHGTFHTQY
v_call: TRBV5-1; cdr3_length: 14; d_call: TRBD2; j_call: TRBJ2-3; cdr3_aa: ASSPASGSFPDTQY
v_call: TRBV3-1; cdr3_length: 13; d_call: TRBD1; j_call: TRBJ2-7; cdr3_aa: ASSQQDRETYEQY
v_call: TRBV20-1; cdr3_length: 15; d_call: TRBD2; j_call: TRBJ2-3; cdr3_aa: CARAAQAGSSGDTQY
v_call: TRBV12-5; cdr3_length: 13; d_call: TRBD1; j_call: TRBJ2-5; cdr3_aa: ASAPGQGGLETQY
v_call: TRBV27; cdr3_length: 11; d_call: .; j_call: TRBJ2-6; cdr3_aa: ASSLYQANVLT
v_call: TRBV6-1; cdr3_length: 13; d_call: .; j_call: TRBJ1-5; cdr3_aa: ASSKAGPSNQPQH
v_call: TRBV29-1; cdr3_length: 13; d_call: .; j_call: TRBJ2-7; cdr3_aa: SVETAGTGVYEQY
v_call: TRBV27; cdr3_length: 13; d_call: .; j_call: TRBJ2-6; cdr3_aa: ASGQPTSGANVLT
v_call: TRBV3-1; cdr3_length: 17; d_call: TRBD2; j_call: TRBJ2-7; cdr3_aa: ASSQGPLAGGKRSYEQY